This is a list of T cell receptor beta chains from one sample in a study of Graves' ophthalmopathy and Graves' hyperthyroidism. TCRdb passed the multiplex PCR reads through MiXCR, listing each CDR3 protein once. The sample includes some 160,000 distinct CDR3 sequences, around 39% of them seen just once. The sample comprised peripheral blood. These receptors were obtained from a man aged 25 to 40 with Graves' ophthalmopathy. CDR3s include the opening cysteine and the closing phenylalanine or tryptophan. D genes are given only for firm matches. Clone size is shown for a subset of rows, as once, few, many or a class of expanded clone.

d_gene: .
abundance: many
v_gene: TRBV19
j_gene: TRBJ2-7
CDR3aa: CASSRVLAQTYEQYF
CDR3nt: TGTGCCAGTAGCCGTGTGCTAGCGCAAACCTACGAGCAGTACTTC

d_gene: .
abundance: .
v_gene: TRBV24-1
j_gene: TRBJ2-7
CDR3aa: CATSRPGAYEQYF
CDR3nt: TGTGCCACCAGCCGTCCCGGAGCCTACGAGCAGTACTTC

d_gene: TRBD1
abundance: many
v_gene: TRBV5-8
j_gene: TRBJ1-6
CDR3aa: CASSGTGVGRLPLHF
CDR3nt: TGTGCCAGCAGCGGCACAGGGGTTGGGCGATTACCCCTCCACTTT

d_gene: TRBD1
abundance: once
v_gene: TRBV28
j_gene: TRBJ1-6
CDR3aa: CASSLEGASYNSPLHF
CDR3nt: TGTGCCAGCAGTTTGGAGGGGGCGTCCTATAATTCACCCCTCCACTTT

d_gene: .
abundance: few
v_gene: TRBV6-1
j_gene: TRBJ2-2
CDR3aa: CASSARQNTGELFF
CDR3nt: TGTGCCAGCAGTGCACGACAGAACACCGGGGAGCTGTTTTTT

d_gene: .
abundance: many
v_gene: TRBV7-8
j_gene: TRBJ1-1
CDR3aa: CASSRGGYSEAFF
CDR3nt: TGTGCCAGCAGCCGTGGGGGATATAGTGAAGCTTTCTTT

d_gene: TRBD2
abundance: many
v_gene: TRBV6-4
j_gene: TRBJ2-2
CDR3aa: CASLKSGGGANTGELFF
CDR3nt: TGTGCCAGCCTCAAGTCCGGGGGGGGTGCGAACACCGGGGAGCTGTTTTTT

d_gene: .
abundance: many
v_gene: TRBV6-1
j_gene: TRBJ2-7
CDR3aa: CASSEAEGETYEQYF
CDR3nt: TGTGCCAGCAGTGAAGCGGAAGGGGAGACCTACGAGCAGTACTTC

d_gene: .
abundance: .
v_gene: TRBV28
j_gene: TRBJ2-6
CDR3aa: CASRRVRISGANVLTF
CDR3nt: TGTGCCAGCAGACGAGTCCGGATCTCTGGGGCCAACGTCCTGACTTTC

d_gene: .
abundance: .
v_gene: TRBV18
j_gene: TRBJ2-2
CDR3aa: CASSSGPNTGELFF
CDR3nt: TGTGCCAGCTCGTCCGGACCGAACACCGGGGAGCTGTTTTTT

d_gene: TRBD2
abundance: .
v_gene: TRBV10-3
j_gene: TRBJ2-5
CDR3aa: CAISESNLAGRETQYF
CDR3nt: TGTGCCATCAGTGAGTCGAATCTAGCGGGACGAGAGACCCAGTACTTC

d_gene: .
abundance: .
v_gene: TRBV6-1
j_gene: TRBJ1-2
CDR3aa: CASSVGESTADGYTF
CDR3nt: TGTGCCAGCAGTGTAGGGGAATCTACTGCCGATGGCTACACCTTC

d_gene: .
abundance: many
v_gene: TRBV7-2
j_gene: TRBJ2-7
CDR3aa: CASSIVVGGAGEQYF
CDR3nt: TGTGCCAGCAGCATTGTTGTCGGGGGAGCAGGCGAGCAGTACTTC

d_gene: .
abundance: .
v_gene: TRBV30
j_gene: TRBJ1-3
CDR3aa: CAWALSNSGNTIYF
CDR3nt: TGTGCCTGGGCACTATCGAACTCTGGAAACACCATATATTTT

d_gene: TRBD2
abundance: .
v_gene: TRBV7-8
j_gene: TRBJ2-5
CDR3aa: CASSSGTSESGNF
CDR3nt: TGTGCCAGCAGCTCCGGGACTAGCGAGTCTGGGAACTTC